This TCR beta chain was sequenced for a study of T cells after yellow fever vaccination. Germline V gene sequence: CDR1 LGHDT, CDR2 YNNKEL (reference sequence). The CDR3 is 17 residues long. Trimming took 3 bases from V and 4 from J, leaving 19 bases between them. MiXCR, run by TCRdb on the 5' RACE reads, gives a single entry per CDR3 protein. Of fewer than 450,000 distinct CDR3 sequences listed, approximately 8% are singletons. The table lists this clonotype with a few counts. This chain connects TRBV3-1 to TRBJ2-1, with no clear D. Sequences were derived from PBMCs, sampled 35 to 50 days after the first yellow fever vaccination. The sequence was collected from a man aged 18-30 years who received the YFV17D yellow fever vaccine. CDR3 bases: TGTGCCAGCAGCCAGACTTCGTTGGGCAGATATTACAATGAGCAGTTCTTC. This gives the protein CASSQTSLGRYYNEQFF.